A selection of T cell receptor beta chains follows, all from one sample in a study of regulatory T cells in long-lasting Graves disease. TCRdb reprocessed the multiplex PCR reads via MiXCR and lists one record per CDR3 protein. The table records 400,000 to 500,000 distinct CDR3 sequences, roughly 17% of them present only once. The sample also formed part of further work on T cells in Graves' hyperthyroidism and ophthalmopathy.

The sequencing used peripheral blood mononuclear cells (PBMCs), collected at new diagnosis, from a patient treated with antithyroid drugs. The receptor set was obtained from a woman between 25 and 40 years old with Graves disease. CDR3s include the opening cysteine and the closing phenylalanine or tryptophan. A D gene is named only where the DNA matches it firmly. The listing skips clone size in some rows; elsewhere it reads once, few, many or a size class.

clone_size	cdr3_length	v_call	d_call	j_call	cdr3_nt	cdr3_aa
few	16	TRBV2	-	TRBJ1-1	TGTGCCAGCAGCGTACTAGCCCGGGCGGGAAGCACTGAAGCTTTCTTT	CASSVLARAGSTEAFF
many	15	TRBV4-1	TRBD1	TRBJ1-1	TGCGCCAGCAGCCAAGGGGACAGGGGGAACACTGAAGCTTTCTTT	CASSQGDRGNTEAFF
many	15	TRBV5-5	-	TRBJ2-3	TGTGCCAGCAGCTTGTTCGGAGGGGGGGCAGATACGCAGTATTTT	CASSLFGGGADTQYF
-	15	TRBV6-5	TRBD1	TRBJ1-4	TGTGCCAGCAGTTATCGACAGGGGGCGCGCGAAAAACTGTTTTTT	CASSYRQGAREKLFF
-	18	TRBV7-9	TRBD2	TRBJ2-1	TGTGCCAGCAGCTTCCGGACTAGCGGGAGGGCCGCCTACAATGAGCAGTTCTTC	CASSFRTSGRAAYNEQFF
few	11	TRBV6-1	-	TRBJ2-2	TGTGCCAAGGTGGACACCGGGGAGCTGTTTTTT	CAKVDTGELFF
many	12	TRBV20-1	-	TRBJ2-1	TGCAGTGCGGACTTGACCTACAATGAGCAGTTCTTC	CSADLTYNEQFF
many	13	TRBV28	-	TRBJ1-1	TGTGCCAGCAGGTTGACGGTGAACACTGAAGCTTTCTTT	CASRLTVNTEAFF
-	14	TRBV6-1	-	TRBJ1-5	TGTGCCAGCACCGAGGTGGCAGGTGGCCAGCCCCAGCATTTT	CASTEVAGGQPQHF
many	17	TRBV7-2	TRBD2	TRBJ2-5	TGTGCCAGCAGCTTAGCGACTAGCGGGAGGCCAGGGGAGACCCAGTACTTC	CASSLATSGRPGETQYF
-	17	TRBV9	TRBD2	TRBJ2-1	TGTGCCAGCAGCTATCAAGAGGGCGGGAGGACTTACAATGAGCAGTTCTTC	CASSYQEGGRTYNEQFF
few	15	TRBV19	-	TRBJ1-2	TGTGCCAGTAGTCTCCTGGACCCAGGGCCCTATGGCTACACCTTC	CASSLLDPGPYGYTF
many	13	TRBV27	TRBD1	TRBJ1-1	TGTGCCAGCAGTGGGACAGGGAGGACTGAAGCTTTCTTT	CASSGTGRTEAFF
few	15	TRBV5-1	-	TRBJ2-2	TGCGCCAGCAGAACTGGGGGCCGGGGCACCGGGGAGCTGTTTTTT	CASRTGGRGTGELFF
many	13	TRBV28	-	TRBJ2-1	TGTGCCAGCTACAACTCCGCGAGCCTTGAGCAGTTCTTC	CASYNSASLEQFF
few	13	TRBV20-1	-	TRBJ1-1	TGCAGTGCCACCATTCAGGTGAACACTGAAGCTTTCTTT	CSATIQVNTEAFF
-	16	TRBV9	TRBD2	TRBJ2-3	TGTGCCAGCAGCGTAGGCGGCGGGAGGGCCGGTGATACGCAGTATTTT	CASSVGGGRAGDTQYF
few	16	TRBV7-2	TRBD1	TRBJ2-2	TGTGCCAGCAGCTTAAGGGGGCTCCTAAACACCGGGGAGCTGTTTTTT	CASSLRGLLNTGELFF
many	14	TRBV5-4	-	TRBJ2-3	TGTGCCAGCAGCCCGTCTAGGGGCTCAGATACGCAGTATTTT	CASSPSRGSDTQYF
many	12	TRBV28	-	TRBJ1-1	TGTGCCAGCAGTTTCGGGGAAACTGAAGCTTTCTTT	CASSFGETEAFF
many	16	TRBV3-1	-	TRBJ1-1	TGTGCCAGCAGCCTGTTTGGGGAAGTCATGAACACTGAAGCTTTCTTT	CASSLFGEVMNTEAFF
many	17	TRBV3-1	TRBD1	TRBJ2-6	TGTGCCAGCAGACCCGGGACAGGGGTACCGGGGGCCAACGTCCTGACTTTC	CASRPGTGVPGANVLTF
many	17	TRBV18	TRBD1	TRBJ2-7	TGTGCCAGCTCACCATCCCTAACAGGGACAGGGTCCTACGAGCAGTACTTC	CASSPSLTGTGSYEQYF
few	13	TRBV30	-	TRBJ1-4	TGTGCCTGGAGTACCAGGGCCAATGAAAAACTGTTTTTT	CAWSTRANEKLFF
many	16	TRBV12-3/TRBV12-4	-	TRBJ1-3	TGTGCCAGCAGTCTGAAGGGGGGGAGAAATGGAAACACCATATATTTT	CASSLKGGRNGNTIYF
few	14	TRBV24-1	TRBD1	TRBJ1-4	TGTGCCACCAGTCAATCGGGACAGGGGCAAAAACTGTTTTTT	CATSQSGQGQKLFF
many	15	TRBV5-1	TRBD2	TRBJ2-7	TGCGCCAGCAGCTTGGAGGGACTAGCTTCCTACGAGCAGTACTTC	CASSLEGLASYEQYF
many	16	TRBV11-2	-	TRBJ1-1	TGTGCCAGCAGCTTAGGCCCGGGACGGATGAACACTGAAGCTTTCTTT	CASSLGPGRMNTEAFF
many	12	TRBV30	-	TRBJ2-1	TGTGCCTGGAGTGTAGTAGAGACAATGTCTTTCTTC	CAWSVVETMSFF
-	14	TRBV5-1	-	TRBJ2-7	TGCGCCAGCAGCCCCGCGGCAGGGACCTACGAGCAGTACTTC	CASSPAAGTYEQYF
-	14	TRBV20-1	-	TRBJ2-7	TGCAGTGCTAGAGGAGTCCGAATTTCCTACGAGCAGTACTTC	CSARGVRISYEQYF
few	14	TRBV6-2/TRBV6-3	TRBD2	TRBJ2-7	TGTGCCAGCAGATTAGCGGGAGATGGCTACGAGCAGTACTTC	CASRLAGDGYEQYF
many	17	TRBV27	TRBD2	TRBJ2-7	TGTGCCAGCAGTTTTGTCTCGGGGCGGGAGGGGCCCTACGAGCAGTACTTC	CASSFVSGREGPYEQYF
-	16	TRBV24-1	-	TRBJ1-5	TGTGCCACCAGTGATTGGAGGTTAGGGGAGAATCAGCCCCAGCATTTT	CATSDWRLGENQPQHF
few	16	TRBV18	-	TRBJ1-2	TGTGCCAGCTCACCGCAGATAGCTGGTGAGAACTATGGCTACACCTTC	CASSPQIAGENYGYTF
many	15	TRBV7-9	TRBD1	TRBJ1-2	TGTGCCAGCAGCATACAGGGGGCCACCTCCTATGGCTACACCTTC	CASSIQGATSYGYTF
few	13	TRBV5-1	-	TRBJ2-3	TGCGCCAGCAGCTCGCCTAGCACAGATACGCAGTGTTTT	CASSSPSTDTQCF
-	17	TRBV28	TRBD2	TRBJ2-1	TGTGCCAGCAGACCATCCTCCGGGACTAGCGCCTACAATGAGCAGTTCTTC	CASRPSSGTSAYNEQFF
few	14	TRBV12-3/TRBV12-4	-	TRBJ1-6	TGTGCCAGCAGTTATCCAGGGAAACGTTCACCCCTCCACTTT	CASSYPGKRSPLHF
-	13	TRBV6-1	-	TRBJ1-2	TGTGCCAGCAGTGGGGGCCGGGGTCTCGGCTACATCTTC	CASSGGRGLGYIF
many	14	TRBV18	-	TRBJ2-7	TGTGCCAGCTCTCCAAGGTCCCGGGCGGGAGAGCAGTACTTC	CASSPRSRAGEQYF
many	16	TRBV7-2	TRBD2	TRBJ2-1	TGTGCCAGCAGCCGTGTAGCGGGGGCGTCCTACAATGAGCAGTTCTTC	CASSRVAGASYNEQFF
many	14	TRBV14	TRBD2	TRBJ2-4	TGTGCCAGCAGCCGACTAGCGGTAGTAAACATTCAGTACTTC	CASSRLAVVNIQYF
many	13	TRBV20-1	TRBD1	TRBJ1-1	TGCAGTGCTAGGGGGACAGGGGTTGGTGAAGCTTTCTTT	CSARGTGVGEAFF
many	16	TRBV5-1	-	TRBJ1-1	TGCGCCAGCAGCTTGGCCTTTGGCAAGATGAACACTGAAGCTTTCTTT	CASSLAFGKMNTEAFF
-	14	TRBV24-1	-	TRBJ2-3	TGTGCCACCAGTGGCGGGGCTAGCACAGATGCGCAGTATTTT	CATSGGASTDAQYF